This entry is about one T cell receptor (beta chain). What it binds is not known. This entry is derived from a study of long-term antiretroviral therapy in people with HIV. Study results and limitations: Post-treatment diversity went higher with ART but stayed below transplant donor controls. Data on ART adherence, viral resistance or therapy changes were unavailable.

From each donor, at least one pre-ART PBMC sample and at least two post-ART PBMC samples were obtained. Specimens held roughly 0.9-10 million cryopreserved PBMC prior to DNA extraction. The libraries were made with immunoSEQ v3.0 at survey level. Profiled with immunoSEQ multiplex PCR; TCRdb holds only in-frame clones, not every one. The table has approximately 16,000 clones, 78% seen once. This receptor was obtained from a woman in her forties with HIV. The starting material was unsorted PBMCs, obtained about 3.1 years after starting antiretroviral therapy.

The CDR3 sequence is CASSWDTNTEAFF. The DNA of the CDR3 is TGTGCCAGCAGCTGGGACACGAACACTGAAGCTTTCTTT. This chain joins TRBV5-4 and TRBJ1-1; possibly TRBD1 for D (6 bases). There are 13 residues in the CDR3. CDR1 is SGHNT, CDR2 YYREEE, per germline (reference sequence). V was shortened by 3 bases and J by 1 base, with 7 bases between the two germline ends.